This T cell receptor (beta chain) came from a study of blood T cell repertoires in COVID-19. The overall study: PBMCs, B-cell-depleted T cells, or T cells provided the cDNA or gDNA that made up the material.

Deletions cut 5 bases from V and 10 bases from J, with 12 bases between. The CDR3 runs 11 residues. In germline, CDR1 is SGHDN, CDR2 FVKESK. Followed over time, Seattle patients had been enrolled while infection was active. Assay used: immunoSEQ multiplex PCR; TCRdb lists only in-frame clones, some missing. Among roughly 230,000 clones listed, less than 90% were seen once. The V gene is TRBV14, the J gene TRBJ2-7; weak D call: TRBD2 (6 bases). The sequencing input was peripheral blood. The TCR comes from an elderly woman with COVID-19, enrolled during active disease. This CDR3 reads CASSVGTSQYF. CDR3 sequence (DNA): TGTGCCAGCAGCGTCGGGACTTCCCAGTACTTC. Filled out from reference TRBV14 and TRBJ2-7, the complete variable domain reads EAGVTQFPSHSVIEKGQTVTLRCDPISGHDNLYWYRRVMGKEIKFLLHFVKESKQDESGMPNNRFLAERTGGTYSTLKVQPAELEDSGVYFCASSVGTSQYFGPGTRLTVT.